This TCR beta chain was identified during a study of T cells expressing NK-cell markers. The overall study: Sorted T-cell subsets CD3+CD56+NKG2C+, CD3+CD56+NKG2C- and CD3+CD56-NKG2C+ were TCR beta-sequenced. The study sequenced eight donors, seven HCMV-seropositive and one seronegative.

From the 5' RACE reads, TCRdb lists one entry per CDR3 protein and no DNA. The data include about 150,000 distinct CDR3 sequences; the top ten clones carry 37%. Germline V gene sequence: CDR1 PRHDT, CDR2 FYEKMQ (reference sequence). CDR3 size: 12 residues. The receptor was derived from a woman aged 50 to 65 in good health. The V call is TRBV13, the J call TRBJ1-1. Material for sequencing was blood T cells: a sorted CD56 or NKG2C T cell subset, CD4+ or CD8+ T cells, or bulk PBMC T cells (not recorded which). This CDR3 is CASELGDTEAFF.